Reported below is one T cell receptor beta chain. Its cognate antigen has yet to be identified. It has no much larger one-base neighbor in the sample; base qualities were not kept. The sample's time point label, decoded: about 28 days (+/-7) after the second vaccine dose. Because spike-specific TCR depth and breadth did not differ between the two schedules, AZD1222 recipients who got a second dose at roughly 4 weeks were pooled with those who got a second dose at roughly 12 weeks. The vaccinee samples were drawn from two UK trials, COV001 and COV002, one of which was a single-blind randomized controlled phase 2/3 trial testing AZD1222 (ChAdOx1 nCoV-19) in healthy adults. Trial participant PBMC samples were collected at day 0 and day 28 after the second dose for TCRbeta chain sequencing. These data belong to a study of T cell responses to AZD1222 COVID-19 vaccine (dated by TCRdb to the early 2020s). Regarding the complete study: TCR sequencing covered fewer than 250 trial participants: 207 given two doses of AZD1222 and about 26 given two doses of MenACWY control vaccine. Enrollment into the trials was organized by age into subgroups of 18-55, 56-69 and 70-plus years, and those subgroups contained roughly 150, 30 and 60 TCR-sequenced participants, respectively.

Results and caveats for the whole study, not just this receptor: The whole spike protein was spanned by vaccine-associated CD4 TCRs, and dominant responses were seen in regions 160-218 and 743-854. Participants were mostly white British, with more females than males. The authors suggested clonal diversity may have been underestimated. Reportedly, close to half of the unique spike-specific TCRs recognized epitopes lying outside the regions that are mutated in the B.1.351 and B.1.1.7 variants. In the small 56-69-year group, the increase in depth fell short of significance, most likely because of low power. After two AZD1222 doses, spike-specific TCR breadth and depth were significantly higher than at day 0 and than in MenACWY recipients. Conclusions about previously exposed vaccinees are limited, since just 5 to 7 AZD1222 recipients were seropositive for SARS-CoV-2 at baseline. Because no day 14 peak-response samples were available, repertoires were characterized only after the peak T cell response.

Trimming at the junction amounts to 4 bases on V and 2 bases on J, and the germline ends lie 6 bases apart. The CDR3 goes from the cysteine to the phenylalanine over 13 residues. This entry keeps only the CDR3 DNA: 39 bases, framed from base 1. The germline V gene (reference sequence) provides CDR1 LNHDA and CDR2 SQIVND. The CDR3 regions of human TCRbeta chains were analyzed by immunosequencing. The source study handled its data this way. Repertoire TCRs were matched against a reference library of SARS-CoV-2-specific TCRs generated with the MIRA antigen-specificity platform. Breadth was defined as the fraction of unique TCRs that were SARS-CoV-2-associated. Depth was defined as the fraction of total T cells that were SARS-CoV-2-associated. Each spike-specific TCR was assigned to its reactive spike region and to a CD4 or CD8 class using the MIRA data. Log10-transformed breadth and depth values were compared by one-way ANOVA with Sidak's multiple comparisons tests. Drawn from immuneACCESS, this table holds only the in-frame rearrangements with V and J called that TCRdb kept. Clones are partly lost; checked studies trace under half to an unresolved V gene and leave the rest unexplained. For V, J and clone size, that table is used; D and trimming come from the DNA. Within this sample are under 150,000 clones, with approximately 87% of them counted one time only. The ten biggest clones cover 1.5% to 2% of the sample.

The sample consisted of peripheral blood, taken 28 days after the second AZD1222 dose. The sequence was collected from an adult who received the AZD1222 COVID-19 vaccine. The sequence links TRBV19 to TRBJ1-3; the D gene is not confidently resolved. The CDR3 region reads CASSRDPGNTIYF. The sequenced DNA is TGTGCCAGTAGTAGGGATCCTGGAAACACCATATATTTT.